The 28 T cell receptor beta chains given below trace back to one sample, sequenced in a study of radiation and T cells in renal cell carcinoma. Assay used: immunoSEQ multiplex PCR; TCRdb lists only in-frame clones, some missing. The data hold more than 140,000 clones, with around 78% observed a single time. Time point specified: baseline pretreatment blood. The treatment is: 15 Gy SBRT to primary tumor, nephrectomy 4 weeks later. This specimen was blood, taken from a patient whose treatment included radiotherapy and nephrectomy. The receptors originated from a woman in her 50s with renal cell carcinoma.

The chain employs TRBV6-5 and TRBJ1-5, with 11 bases fitting TRBD1. The CDR3 loop spans 16 amino acids. The trim removed 2 bases at V and 6 bases at J, leaving 6 bases unmatched. Germline CDR1 and CDR2: MNHEY and SVGAGI. CDR3 bases: TGTGCCAGCAGTTACCGACGGACAGGGGGCGGTCAGCCCCAGCATTTT. Translated: CASSYRRTGGGQPQHF.

A remark on this clone: Its ends do not fully match the called genes, so a read error is possible. The gene calls are TRBV27 and TRBJ2-3; D is undetermined. The germline CDR1 and CDR2 sequences are MNHEY and SMNVEV (reference sequence). The CDR3 runs 13 residues. CDR3 sequence (DNA): TGTGCCTGCAGTAACGGACCCACAGATACGCAGTATTTT. Amino acid sequence: CACSNGPTDTQYF.

In DNA form, the CDR3 reads TGCGCCACAGGAGGGGGAAACTCCCAAGAGACCCAGTACTTC. Protein: CATGGGNSQETQYF. The genes are TRBV10-2 and TRBJ2-5; D is tentatively TRBD1 or TRBD2 (6 bases each). Trimming took 10 bases from V and 1 from J, leaving 16 bases between them. The CDR3 extends over 14 amino acids. CDR1 is WSHSY, CDR2 SAAADI, per germline.

This sequence joins TRBV5-1 and TRBJ1-3, with TRBD1 matching over 8 bases. Germline loops: CDR1 SGHRS, CDR2 YFSETQ. The CDR3 spans 16 residues. The trim removed 4 bases at V and 0 bases at J, leaving 6 bases unmatched. CDR3 DNA: TGCGCCAGCAGCACGGGACAGGAGAGCTCTGGAAACACCATATATTTT. It translates to CASSTGQESSGNTIYF.

The V call is TRBV6-6, the J call TRBJ1-6; 10 bases agree with TRBD1. Germline V CDR1 and CDR2: MNHNY, SVGAGI (reference sequence). The CDR3 spans 15 residues. V lost 0 bases, J lost 9 bases, and 2 bases stayed unmatched. CDR3 sequence reads: CASSYSGTGASPLHF. In DNA, the CDR3 is TGTGCCAGCAGTTACTCCGGGACAGGGGCTTCACCCCTCCACTTT.

The rearrangement joins TRBV28 to TRBJ1-5; the D is unclear. Germline V gives CDR1 MDHEN, CDR2 SYDVKM. The CDR3 contains 14 residues. Trimming shortened V by 6 bases and J by 7 bases, and 16 bases separated the two germline ends. The CDR3 here is CASSPDWVGQPQHF. The CDR3 region has the DNA TGTGCCAGCAGCCCGGACTGGGTAGGACAGCCCCAGCATTTT. Full variable domain (rest looked up from reference TRBV28 and TRBJ1-5): DVKVTQSSRYLVKRTGEKVFLECVQDMDHENMFWYRQDPGLGLRLIYFSYDVKMKEKGDIPEGYSVSREKKERFSLILESASTNQTSMYLCASSPDWVGQPQHFGDGTRLSIL.

This clone was detected once. The chain recombines TRBV7-2 with TRBJ1-1, with D possibly being TRBD1 (6 bases). CDR1 SGHTA and CDR2 FQGNSA come from the germline V gene. The CDR3 runs to 17 residues. Trimming stripped 6 bases from V and 2 bases from J, with 22 bases between. CDR3 sequence reads: CASRQIKTGIFNTEAFF. The CDR3 nucleotides are TGTGCCAGCAGACAAATAAAAACAGGGATTTTTAACACTGAAGCTTTCTTT.

This clone was observed many times. The chain carries TRBV6-5 and TRBJ2-7, with no clear D. The CDR3 length is 15 residues. Germline V CDR1 and CDR2: MNHEY, SVGAGI. Trimming pared 4 bases from V and 5 bases from J, leaving 18 bases between. CDR3: CASSSALGSLDEQYF. CDR3 nucleotides: TGTGCCAGCAGTTCCGCCCTGGGCAGTCTCGACGAGCAGTACTTC.

V and J are TRBV9 and TRBJ2-7, with a weak D call TRBD2 (5 bases). Germline values: CDR1 SGDLS, CDR2 YYNGEE. V gave up 0 bases and J gave up 6 bases, with 10 bases separating them. This CDR3 contains 13 residues. CDR3 bases: TGTGCCAGCAGCGTAGAGCCTGAGGGCGAGCAGTACTTC. Residues: CASSVEPEGEQYF.

The chain links TRBV6-1 to TRBJ2-7; no definite D call. Germline assignment: CDR1 MNHNS and CDR2 SASEGT. The length of the CDR3 is 18 residues. The germline V and J ends were trimmed by 2 bases and 3 bases, with 23 bases remaining between them. The DNA of the CDR3 is TGTGCCAGCAGTGAATTTGGCGTAGGTTCCTCCGCTGACTACGAGCAGTACTTC. Amino acids: CASSEFGVGSSADYEQYF.

The chain employs TRBV7-2 and TRBJ2-3; 7 positions agree with TRBD1. The V and J ends lost 1 base and 3 bases, in that order; junction bases with no gene match: 4. The CDR3 runs 15 residues. CDR1 is SGHTA, CDR2 FQGNSA, per germline. Here the CDR3 reads CASSLVPRGTDTQYF. CDR3 nucleotides: TGTGCCAGCAGCTTAGTACCCAGGGGGACAGATACGCAGTATTTT.

The rearrangement uses TRBV2 and TRBJ1-4; the D gene is possibly TRBD1 (5 bases). The CDR3 runs 13 residues. Trimming removed 6 bases from V and 8 bases from J, with 13 bases in between. CDR1 is SNHLY, CDR2 FYNNEI, per germline. CDR3: CASRGRNGEKLFF. The DNA for the CDR3 is TGTGCCAGCAGGGGGCGAAACGGAGAAAAACTGTTTTTT. The full variable domain, rest sourced from reference TRBV2 and TRBJ1-4, is EPEVTQTPSHQVTQMGQEVILRCVPISNHLYFYWYRQILGQKVEFLVSFYNNEISEKSEIFDDQFSVERPDGSNFTLKIRSTKLEDSAMYFCASRGRNGEKLFFGSGTQLSVL.

The chain links TRBV6-5 to TRBJ2-7; 10 nucleotides match TRBD2. CDR1 and CDR2 from the germline V gene are MNHEY and SVGAGI. This CDR3 has 14 residues. After removal of 6 bases from V and 6 bases from J, the junction contained 8 bases not matched to a gene. The CDR3 DNA follows: TGTGCCAGCAGGGTAGGACTAGCGGTCGGCGAGCAGTACTTC. This encodes CASRVGLAVGEQYF.

This chain connects TRBV10-1 to TRBJ2-5, with D possibly called TRBD1 or TRBD2 (5 bases each). Germline V gene lookup returns CDR1 WNHNN and CDR2 SYGVQD (reference sequence). The CDR3 has 14 amino acids. V was trimmed by 4 bases and J by 0 bases, leaving 9 bases between them. The CDR3 loop is CASSGDLNQETQYF. Written as DNA, the CDR3 is TGCGCCAGCAGTGGGGACCTGAACCAAGAGACCCAGTACTTC.

This sequence joins TRBV18 and TRBJ1-1, with D possibly matching TRBD1 (6 bases). The length of the CDR3 is 15 residues. The V end lost 3 bases, the J end lost 3 bases, and 14 bases lay between the germline ends. From germline, CDR1 is KGHSH and CDR2 LQKENI. The CDR3 region is CASSPSRDIYTEAFF. The DNA for the CDR3 is TGTGCCAGCTCACCGTCCCGGGACATCTACACTGAAGCTTTCTTT.

The rearrangement uses TRBV5-1 and TRBJ1-2; maybe TRBD1 (6 bases). Per germline, CDR1 SGHRS and CDR2 YFSETQ. Deletions cut 0 bases from V and 2 bases from J, with 17 bases between. CDR3 length: 17 amino acids. The CDR3 coding sequence is TGCGCCAGCAGCTTGGCCCGGACAGAGCGATCCAACTATGGCTACACCTTC. Protein sequence: CASSLARTERSNYGYTF.

CDR3 DNA: TGTGCCAGTAGTATAGCCGCGCGTGGAACAGCTGAAGCTTTCTTT. Protein: CASSIAARGTAEAFF. J is TRBJ1-1 and V is TRBV19, with D uncertain. The germline gives CDR1 LNHDA, CDR2 SQIVND (reference sequence). V lost 1 base to trimming and J lost 6 bases, with 15 bases between them. The CDR3 spans 15 residues.

This clone has a single count. The gene calls are TRBV5-1 and TRBJ1-2; D unclear. CDR3 length: 16 amino acids. Germline values: CDR1 SGHRS, CDR2 YFSETQ. The V end was cut by 0 bases, the J end by 8 bases, with 20 bases between. CDR3 nucleotides: TGCGCCAGCAGCTTGGGTTACGGAGTCGGTGGAGAAGGCTACACCTTC. Translated: CASSLGYGVGGEGYTF.

This chain links TRBV10-2 with TRBJ2-3; TRBD2 matches 10 bases. Per germline, CDR1 WSHSY and CDR2 SAAADI. Trimming took 5 bases from V and 2 from J; bases not matched to a gene: 4. The CDR3 is 15 residues long. The CDR3 region has the DNA TGCGCCAGCAGTCGGACTAGCGGCTTCACAGATACGCAGTATTTT. Protein product: CASSRTSGFTDTQYF.

The chain combines TRBV5-4 with TRBJ1-4; weak D call: TRBD1 (6 bases). Deletions cut 4 bases from V and 0 bases from J, with 13 bases between. CDR3 length: 16 residues. The germline V gene has CDR1 SGHNT and CDR2 YYREEE (reference sequence). The CDR3 DNA reads TGTGCCAGCAGCCCGGGGGGCGGGTCAACTAATGAAAAACTGTTTTTT. Protein: CASSPGGGSTNEKLFF.

The rearrangement links TRBV4-3 to TRBJ1-2, with D tentatively TRBD1 (6 bases). Germline-derived CDR1 and CDR2 are LGHNA and YSLEER. V lost 0 bases and J lost 2, with 10 bases in between. The CDR3 extends over 15 amino acids. CDR3 residues: CASSQDFQGNYGYTF. CDR3 DNA: TGCGCCAGCAGCCAAGATTTCCAGGGGAACTATGGCTACACCTTC.

This clone appeared a few times. V and J are TRBV5-1 and TRBJ1-3; perhaps TRBD1 as D (5 bases). The germline V gene has CDR1 SGHRS and CDR2 YFSETQ. The CDR3 is 13 amino acids. Trimming shortened V by 4 bases and J by 5 bases, and 10 bases separated the two germline ends. CDR3 nucleotide sequence: TGCGCCAGCAGCCCGGGACTGCGAAACACCATATATTTT. Amino acids: CASSPGLRNTIYF.

J is TRBJ2-7 and V is TRBV28; the D gene is possibly TRBD1 (6 bases). The germline V and J ends were trimmed by 5 bases and 4 bases, with 9 bases remaining between them. CDR1 MDHEN and CDR2 SYDVKM come from the germline V gene. The CDR3 sequence is 12 residues long. CDR3 coding DNA: TGTGCCAGCAGTGCAACAGGGTACGAGCAGTACTTC. Amino acids: CASSATGYEQYF.

This chain uses TRBV19 with TRBJ2-3; 9 nucleotides align to TRBD1. V lost 8 bases to trimming and J lost 0 bases; unmatched junction nucleotides: 6. Per the germline V gene, CDR1 is LNHDA and CDR2 is SQIVND (reference sequence). This CDR3 comprises 15 residues. The CDR3 is CASSTDRGSTDTQYF. CDR3 DNA: TGTGCCAGTTCCACGGACAGGGGCAGCACAGATACGCAGTATTTT.

The chain uses TRBV6-5 and TRBJ1-4; 7 bases match TRBD1. Trimming removed 6 bases from V and 3 bases from J; junction bases left unmatched: 4. CDR1 is MNHEY, CDR2 SVGAGI, per germline. This CDR3 is built from 14 residues. This CDR3 is CASRNRGSNEKLFF. For the CDR3, the DNA is TGTGCCAGCAGGAACAGGGGTTCTAATGAAAAACTGTTTTTT.

The rearrangement links TRBV5-1 to TRBJ2-6; unclear D gene. The germline gives CDR1 SGHRS, CDR2 YFSETQ. The CDR3 sequence is 13 residues long. With 6 bases removed from V and 2 bases from J, the gap between germline ends came to 6 bases. CDR3 protein: CASTSAGANVLTF. CDR3 in DNA: TGCGCCAGCACGTCGGCTGGGGCCAACGTCCTGACTTTC.

The chain uses TRBV7-8 and TRBJ1-5; D is unclear. The germline V and J ends were trimmed by 5 bases and 11 bases, with 19 bases remaining between them. CDR3 size: 14 residues. Germline V gene data show CDR1 as SGHVS and CDR2 as FQNEAQ. The CDR3 region is CASSRTGGGSAQHF. The CDR3 DNA reads TGTGCCAGCAGCAGAACGGGCGGAGGATCAGCCCAGCATTTT.

The rearrangement joins TRBV5-1 to TRBJ2-6; D gene uncertain. Trimming took off 4 bases at V and 2 bases at J, with 10 bases between the two ends. The CDR3 totals 15 residues. Germline assignment: CDR1 SGHRS and CDR2 YFSETQ. CDR3 bases: TGCGCCAGCAGCAAAGGGAAGGCTGGGGCCAACGTCCTGACTTTC. It codes for CASSKGKAGANVLTF.